Presented here are 29 T cell receptor beta chains from one specimen sequenced in a study of long-term antiretroviral therapy in people with HIV. The libraries were made with immunoSEQ v3.0 at survey level. Clones were read by immunoSEQ multiplex PCR, and TCRdb kept only the in-frame ones, dropping some. This sample has about 22,000 clones; 70% to 85% occur once, and the top ten carry roughly 19%. The material was unsorted PBMCs, obtained 0.1 years before starting antiretroviral therapy. These receptors were taken from a man younger than 35 with HIV.

This chain uses TRBV5-4 with TRBJ2-4, with TRBD1 matching 9 bases. In germline, CDR1 is SGHNT, CDR2 YYREEE (reference sequence). The trim removed 4 bases at V and 5 bases at J, leaving 13 bases unmatched. The length of the CDR3 is 17 residues. The CDR3 loop is CASSHEQGARSENIQYF. The DNA of the CDR3 is TGTGCCAGCAGCCATGAACAGGGGGCGCGGAGTGAAAACATTCAGTACTTC.

The chain links TRBV2 to TRBJ1-1; 9 bases match TRBD1. The germline V gene has CDR1 SNHLY and CDR2 FYNNEI. Losses at the gene ends were 8 bases for V and 4 bases for J; bases not matched to a gene: 2. The CDR3 is 12 residues long. The CDR3 nucleotides read TGTGCCAGCCAGGACAGGGGCACTGAAGCTTTCTTT. Residues: CASQDRGTEAFF.

This clone has a single count. This chain links TRBV21-1 with TRBJ1-2; TRBD1, the table's D call, was not compared with the DNA. TRBV21-1 is a pseudogene segment. The CDR3 has 17 residues. In DNA form, the CDR3 reads TGTGCCAGCAGCCGAAACCCTGGAAGGGGGCGGCACTATGGCTACACCTTC. Translation: CASSRNPGRGRHYGYTF.

Points on this clone: Germline is not matched at one junction end, which may reflect a read error. The chain carries TRBV9 and TRBJ2-5, with D perhaps assigned TRBD1 or TRBD2 (5 bases each). From germline, CDR1 is SGDLS and CDR2 YYNGEE. This CDR3 is 15 amino acids long. CDR3 nucleotide sequence: TGTACCAGCAGCGGCGGGTCAGGGTACCAAGAGACCCAGTACTTC. Translating it yields CTSSGGSGYQETQYF.

The chain couples TRBV5-8 to TRBJ2-7; 8 positions match TRBD1. The CDR3 is made up of 14 amino acids. Losses at the gene ends were 3 bases for V and 0 bases for J; bases not matched to a gene: 2. Germline V gives CDR1 SGHTS, CDR2 YDEGEE. CDR3 nucleotide sequence: TGTGCCAGCAGCTCTGGGACAGGCTCCTACGAGCAGTACTTC. This translates into CASSSGTGSYEQYF.

The chain links TRBV9 to TRBJ2-1; no definite D call. CDR1 is SGDLS, CDR2 YYNGEE, per germline. The V and J ends lost 1 base and 3 bases respectively, with 14 bases between them. CDR3 length: 16 residues. CDR3 bases: TGTGCCAGCAGCGTAAAGGGTCCAACGGACTACAATGAGCAGTTCTTC. It codes for CASSVKGPTDYNEQFF.

The chain has TRBV29-1 and TRBJ1-2; tentatively, D is TRBD1 (6 bases). This CDR3 spans 19 amino acids. V was clipped by 0 bases and J by 4 bases, with 27 bases between them. Germline assignment: CDR1 SQVTM and CDR2 ANQGSEA. The CDR3 nucleotides read TGCAGCGTTGAAGATATTTATGAGAGGGGGTTAGGGGACGGCTATGGCTACACCTTC. Amino acids: CSVEDIYERGLGDGYGYTF.

The chain uses TRBV9 and TRBJ1-4, with 7 bases matching TRBD1. Germline V gene data show CDR1 as SGDLS and CDR2 as YYNGEE. Trimming removed 4 bases from V and 6 bases from J; junction bases left unmatched: 3. This CDR3 has 13 amino acids. CDR3 nucleotide sequence: TGTGCCAGCAGCCCCGGGACAGATGAAAAACTGTTTTTT. Its protein product is CASSPGTDEKLFF.

V gene TRBV19 combines with J gene TRBJ2-1; D ambiguous. The CDR3 loop spans 13 amino acids. The V end was cut by 3 bases, the J end by 5 bases, with 8 bases between. The germline gives CDR1 LNHDA, CDR2 SQIVND (reference sequence). CDR3 region: CASSIGNHNEQFF. In DNA, the CDR3 is TGTGCCAGTAGTATTGGGAATCACAATGAGCAGTTCTTC. Based on the CDR3 plus reference TRBV19 and TRBJ2-1, the full variable domain is DGGITQSPKYLFRKEGQNVTLSCEQNLNHDAMYWYRQDPGQGLRLIYYSQIVNDFQKGDIAEGYSVSREKKESFPLTVTSAQKNPTAFYLCASSIGNHNEQFFGPGTRLTVL.

The chain combines TRBV29-1 with TRBJ2-5, with 12 positions matching TRBD1. CDR1 and CDR2 (germline): SQVTM, ANQGSEA. V was clipped by 3 bases and J by 5 bases; unmatched bases: 13. The CDR3 has 17 amino acids. CDR3 nucleotide sequence: TGCAGCGTTGAGCTTGTGGTGGGACAGGGGGCGCGGGAGACCCAGTACTTC. This translates into CSVELVVGQGARETQYF.

This clone was seen only a few times. This chain joins TRBV5-6 and TRBJ2-6, with D tentatively TRBD1 (5 bases). V was shortened by 6 bases and J by 0 bases, with 10 bases between the two germline ends. The CDR3 spans 15 residues. Germline V gene sequence: CDR1 SGHDT, CDR2 YYEEEE. The CDR3 region has the DNA TGTGCCAGCACGGACACTATCTCTGGGGCCAACGTCCTGACTTTC. Its translation: CASTDTISGANVLTF. Supplemented by reference TRBV5-6 and TRBJ2-6, the full variable domain reads DAGVTQSPTHLIKTRGQQVTLRCSPKSGHDTVSWYQQALGQGPQFIFQYYEEEERQRGNFPDRFSGHQFPNYSSELNVNALLLGDSALYLCASTDTISGANVLTFGAGSRLTVL.

The genes are TRBV9 and TRBJ2-3; 8 bases agree with TRBD2. CDR1 and CDR2 (germline): SGDLS, YYNGEE. J gave up 2 bases and V 2 bases, and 4 bases lay outside the gene matches. CDR3 length equals 15 residues. The CDR3 is CASSVTSASTDTQYF. The CDR3 DNA is TGTGCCAGCAGCGTGACTAGCGCTTCCACAGATACGCAGTATTTT.

The V call is TRBV28, the J call TRBJ1-4; D unresolved. CDR1 is MDHEN and CDR2 is SYDVKM in the germline V gene. Trimming removed 3 bases at V and 4 bases at J, with 12 bases between. The CDR3 runs 15 residues. In nucleotides, the CDR3 is TGTGCCAGCAGTTTGGCGACCTCTATTAATGAAAAACTGTTTTTT. Protein sequence: CASSLATSINEKLFF. Using reference TRBV28 and TRBJ1-4 for the parts outside the CDR3, the full variable domain is DVKVTQSSRYLVKRTGEKVFLECVQDMDHENMFWYRQDPGLGLRLIYFSYDVKMKEKGDIPEGYSVSREKKERFSLILESASTNQTSMYLCASSLATSINEKLFFGSGTQLSVL.

This chain uses TRBV2 with TRBJ2-2; D is perhaps TRBD1 (6 bases). Trimming removed 1 base from V and 2 bases from J, with 20 bases in between. Germline lookup yields CDR1 SNHLY and CDR2 FYNNEI. CDR3 length: 19 residues. The CDR3 loop is CASSEGRTETHLNTGELFF. The CDR3 DNA reads as TGTGCCAGCAGTGAAGGCCGGACAGAGACCCATCTAAACACCGGGGAGCTGTTTTTT. The full variable domain, in which reference TRBV2 and TRBJ2-2 provide the parts outside the CDR3, is EPEVTQTPSHQVTQMGQEVILRCVPISNHLYFYWYRQILGQKVEFLVSFYNNEISEKSEIFDDQFSVERPDGSNFTLKIRSTKLEDSAMYFCASSEGRTETHLNTGELFFGEGSRLTVL.

The chain links TRBV9 to TRBJ1-4; D is possibly TRBD1 (5 bases). The germline CDR1 and CDR2 sequences are SGDLS and YYNGEE. The CDR3 runs to 15 residues. V gave up 3 bases and J gave up 4 bases, with 13 bases separating them. CDR3 region: CASSAAGRGNEKLFF. The CDR3 coding sequence is TGTGCCAGCAGCGCCGCCGGGAGGGGTAATGAAAAACTGTTTTTT.

The chain carries TRBV15 and TRBJ2-7; D gene uncertain. The CDR3 has 15 residues. Trimming stripped 0 bases from V and 4 bases from J, with 13 bases between. Germline V gene data show CDR1 as LNHNV and CDR2 as YYDKDF (reference sequence). In DNA form, the CDR3 reads TGTGCCACCAGCAGAGATCTGTACAGCGAGTACGAGCAGTACTTC. This gives the protein CATSRDLYSEYEQYF.

This chain joins TRBV6-6 and TRBJ2-1; TRBD2 agrees at 7 bases. Per germline, CDR1 MNHNY and CDR2 SVGAGI (reference sequence). V was pared by 6 bases and J by 10 bases, with 9 bases of the junction left unmatched. The CDR3 is made up of 13 amino acids. CDR3 protein: CASSRDYWTEQFF. CDR3 DNA sequence: TGTGCCAGCAGCCGGGACTACTGGACAGAGCAGTTCTTC.

The chain uses TRBV28 and TRBJ1-5, with D possibly matching TRBD1 (5 bases). The V gene's germline CDR1 is MDHEN and CDR2 SYDVKM. Deletions cut 3 bases from V and 4 bases from J, with 10 bases between. The CDR3 has 14 residues. The CDR3 is CASSLGVGNQPQHF. The CDR3, as DNA: TGTGCCAGCAGTTTGGGGGTCGGAAATCAGCCCCAGCATTTT. The whole variable domain, remainder taken from reference TRBV28 and TRBJ1-5, is DVKVTQSSRYLVKRTGEKVFLECVQDMDHENMFWYRQDPGLGLRLIYFSYDVKMKEKGDIPEGYSVSREKKERFSLILESASTNQTSMYLCASSLGVGNQPQHFGDGTRLSIL.

The genes are TRBV19 and TRBJ1-5, with 11 bases identical to TRBD1. V trimming: 9 bases; J trimming: 0 bases; junction bases outside the gene matches: 10. The CDR3 extends over 17 amino acids. In germline, CDR1 is LNHDA, CDR2 SQIVND (reference sequence). As DNA, the CDR3 is TGTGCCAGCGGCGGGACAGGGGGATGGAGTAGCAATCAGCCCCAGCATTTT. It codes for CASGGTGGWSSNQPQHF.

This sequence joins TRBV6-1 and TRBJ2-3, with 7 bases matching TRBD1. Trimming took 10 bases from V and 0 from J; bases not matched to a gene: 10. Germline V gene data show CDR1 as MNHNS and CDR2 as SASEGT. The CDR3 runs 15 residues. The CDR3 reads CATEVGQHSTDTQYF. CDR3 nucleotide sequence: TGTGCCACCGAAGTGGGACAGCATAGCACAGATACGCAGTATTTT.

This clone occurred once. The gene calls are TRBV18 and TRBJ2-1; no firm D call. Germline V gives CDR1 KGHSH, CDR2 LQKENI. The CDR3 is made up of 15 amino acids. V was cut by 0 bases and J by 7 bases, with 13 bases left in between. The chain's CDR3 is CASSPPEPIGNEQFF. In nucleotides, the CDR3 is TGTGCCAGCTCACCACCGGAACCTATAGGGAATGAGCAGTTCTTC.

The chain joins TRBV5-1 to TRBJ1-1; no clear D gene. The germline CDR1 and CDR2 sequences are SGHRS and YFSETQ. The CDR3 length is 12 residues. Trimming shortened V by 2 bases and J by 6 bases, and 8 bases separated the two germline ends. The CDR3 protein is CASSLSSAEAFF. The CDR3 DNA reads as TGCGCCAGCAGCTTAAGTTCGGCTGAAGCTTTCTTT.

This clone has more than one count but fewer than ten. The chain uses TRBV7-2 and TRBJ2-7; D is possibly TRBD2 (6 bases). CDR3 size: 19 residues. CDR1 is SGHTA, CDR2 FQGNSA, per germline. Trimming pared 0 bases from V and 5 bases from J, leaving 26 bases between. The CDR3 here is CASSLARSGPSALSNEQYF. CDR3 coding DNA: TGTGCCAGCAGCTTAGCCAGATCAGGCCCTAGCGCTCTCTCGAACGAGCAGTACTTC.

The J gene is TRBJ2-1, the V gene TRBV19, with TRBD2 matching 10 bases. J lost 0 bases, V lost 2 bases, and 10 bases had no gene match. The germline CDR1 and CDR2 sequences are LNHDA and SQIVND (reference sequence). The CDR3 has 19 amino acids. The DNA of the CDR3 is TGTGCCAGTAGTATAAGGACTAGCGGACCCCTAAGCTCCTACAATGAGCAGTTCTTC. As protein: CASSIRTSGPLSSYNEQFF.

V is TRBV16 and J is TRBJ1-4; 9 positions match TRBD1. Germline V gene data show CDR1 as KGHSY and CDR2 as FQNENV. The CDR3 length is 15 residues. With 0 bases clipped from V and 7 bases from J, the junction kept 3 bases outside the gene matches. The CDR3 loop reads CASSQSGQGGEKLFF. The CDR3 DNA is TGTGCCAGCAGCCAATCGGGACAGGGAGGTGAAAAACTGTTTTTT.

CDR3 region: CASSQVGDDTEAFF. For the CDR3, the DNA is TGCGCCAGCAGCCAAGTAGGGGATGACACTGAAGCTTTCTTT. J is TRBJ1-1 and V is TRBV4-1; D possibly corresponds to TRBD1 (5 bases). Trimming shortened V by 1 base and J by 3 bases, and 9 bases separated the two germline ends. CDR3 length equals 14 residues. Germline V gene data show CDR1 as MGHRA and CDR2 as YSYEKL.

This sequence joins TRBV7-9 and TRBJ2-1; TRBD2 aligns across 10 bases. This CDR3 spans 16 amino acids. The germline gives CDR1 SEHNR, CDR2 FQNEAQ (reference sequence). V was pared by 6 bases and J by 0 bases, with 5 bases of the junction left unmatched. The CDR3: CASSPSGSPSYNEQFF. Here the CDR3 DNA reads TGTGCCAGCAGTCCTAGCGGGAGCCCCTCCTACAATGAGCAGTTCTTC.

V and J are TRBV5-1 and TRBJ2-3, with D possibly being TRBD1 (6 bases). The CDR3 is 14 residues long. CDR1 and CDR2 (germline): SGHRS, YFSETQ. Trimming removed 3 bases from V and 4 bases from J, with 12 bases in between. CDR3 DNA: TGCGCCAGCAGCTCTGGACAGCCTCCAGATACGCAGTATTTT. Protein product: CASSSGQPPDTQYF.

This clone was seen just once. This chain uses TRBV4-1 with TRBJ2-3, with TRBD1 as a possible D gene (5 bases). V lost 4 bases to trimming and J lost 0 bases, with 17 bases between them. Germline lookup yields CDR1 MGHRA and CDR2 YSYEKL. CDR3 length: 17 residues. CDR3 region: CASSPRLSGKSTDTQYF. CDR3 nucleotides: TGCGCCAGCAGCCCTCGTCTTTCAGGGAAAAGCACAGATACGCAGTATTTT.